This T cell receptor (beta chain) derives from a study of blood T cell repertoires in COVID-19 (dated by TCRdb to 2018 to 2020). Background on the whole study: The collaborator samples originated in the United States, Italy and Spain and spanned the acute and convalescent phases of COVID-19. Where HLA class I and class II types were available, the types were taken from metadata supplied by the sample provider, not from assay-based typing. The material from the prospective study consisted of cDNA or gDNA derived from T cells, B-cell-depleted T cells, or PBMCs. Subjects who had been exposed to COVID-19, were actively infected with it, or had recovered from it provided the deeply sampled blood TCRbeta repertoires that made up the dataset. The sample metadata nearly always contained a de-identified subject ID, COVID-19 status, age in years and sex. The repertoires were released in a freely available public database intended as a resource for research on the immune response to SARS-CoV-2. Samples came from the ongoing ImmuneRACE study (first 160 participants) plus 1,254 subjects from 6 global collaborators. Study-wide conclusions, independent of this receptor: The quantity of clinical and demographic metadata differed by source and by participant and was supplied without curation.

For this clone: Its antigen remains undetermined. The record has no base qualities; no much larger clone is one base away.

Whole blood was collected in K2EDTA tubes by collaborating institutions according to the institutions' own protocols. Collaborator samples were shipped for TCRbeta analysis as frozen whole blood, isolated PBMCs, or DNA extracted from either sample type. Trimming takes 0 bases from V and 8 bases from J, and the germline ends sit 5 bases apart. From the cysteine up to the phenylalanine, the CDR3 has a length of 12 residues. The entry retains the CDR3 DNA only, 36 bases that are in frame from base 1. Taken from the germline V gene (reference sequence), the CDR1 and CDR2 loops are LNHNV and YYDKDF. TCRbeta CDR3 regions were amplified from genomic DNA by means of the immunoSEQ Assay, a bias-controlled multiplex PCR. Regarding the original processing steps: The number of nucleated cells in each sample was estimated by amplification of reference gene primers within the assay. To quantify the absolute abundance of each unique TCRbeta CDR3 rearrangement, sequence reads were collapsed and filtered. For each sample, productive Simpson clonality was calculated as the square root of Simpson's diversity index across productive rearrangements. TCRdb re-hosts the immuneACCESS table, in-frame sequences only. Its copies lack some clones; in the studies checked, an unresolved V gene accounts for under half of them, and the cause for the rest is not known. Clone size and V and J calls were adopted from that table, with D and trimming inferred from the DNA. The sample table lists 210,000 or so clones, 70% to 90% of them with a count of one. The ten biggest clones cover around 7.3% of the sample.

This chain joins TRBV15 to TRBJ2-1; TRBD2 is perhaps the D gene, given 5 matching bases. The sequenced sample was peripheral blood. This receptor was taken from a woman in her forties or fifties with active or convalescent COVID-19. The CDR3 loop reads CATSRDSDEQFF. Read as DNA, the sequence is TGTGCCACCAGCAGAGATAGCGATGAGCAGTTCTTC.